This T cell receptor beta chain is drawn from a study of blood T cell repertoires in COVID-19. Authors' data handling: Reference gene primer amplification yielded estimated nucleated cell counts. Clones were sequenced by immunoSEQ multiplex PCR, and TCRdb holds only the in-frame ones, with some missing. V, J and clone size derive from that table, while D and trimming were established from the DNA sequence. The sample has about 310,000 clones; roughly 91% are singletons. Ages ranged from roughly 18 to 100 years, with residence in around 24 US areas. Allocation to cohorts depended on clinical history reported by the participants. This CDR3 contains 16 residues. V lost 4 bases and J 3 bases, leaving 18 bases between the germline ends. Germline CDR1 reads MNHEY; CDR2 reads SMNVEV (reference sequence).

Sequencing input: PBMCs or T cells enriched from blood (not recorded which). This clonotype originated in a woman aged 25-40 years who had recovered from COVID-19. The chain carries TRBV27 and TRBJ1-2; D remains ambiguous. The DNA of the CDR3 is TGTGCCAGCAGTTCAGGTGGCGCGGCGGGTTACTATGGCTACACCTTC. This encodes CASSSGGAAGYYGYTF.